A single sample is the source of the 22 T cell receptor beta chains below, sequenced in a study of OX40 agonist ivuxolimab in advanced cancers. Some clones are missing from TCRdb's copy, which holds only in-frame ones; the method was immunoSEQ multiplex PCR. The profile shows roughly 23,000 clones, approximately 87% of them singletons. The specimen was CD4+ or CD8+ T cells sorted from blood, collected in a trial of the OX40 agonist ivuxolimab. These receptor sequences come from an adult with an advanced solid tumor such as melanoma, head and neck, liver or kidney cancer.

The CDR3 spells CASSGGQGNTEAFF. DNA of the CDR3: TGCGCCAGCAGCGGTGGACAGGGTAACACTGAAGCTTTCTTT. The chain has TRBV5-1 and TRBJ1-1; TRBD1 aligns across 8 bases. After removal of 4 bases from V and 2 bases from J, the junction contained 4 bases not matched to a gene. CDR1 is SGHRS, CDR2 YFSETQ, per germline. The CDR3 sequence is 14 residues long.

The chain is built from TRBV10-1 and TRBJ2-1, with 7 bases that match TRBD2. CDR1 and CDR2 (germline): WNHNN, SYGVQD (reference sequence). This CDR3 comprises 16 residues. Germline trimming cut 2 bases from V and 2 bases from J; bases unmatched to any gene: 6. In nucleotides, the CDR3 is TGCGCCAGCAGTGAGACCCGGGACTACGCCTACAATGAGCAGTTCTTC. This gives the protein CASSETRDYAYNEQFF.

CDR3 nucleotides: TGTGCCAGCAGCTTGGAGGCACTAGGTGAGACCCAGTACTTC. Its protein product is CASSLEALGETQYF. This chain connects TRBV5-6 to TRBJ2-5; a possible D gene is TRBD2 (5 bases). CDR1 is SGHDT and CDR2 is YYEEEE in the germline V gene. The CDR3 consists of 14 residues. V lost 0 bases and J 5 bases, leaving 11 bases between the germline ends.

The chain is built from TRBV7-6 and TRBJ2-1; D is undetermined. V was trimmed by 1 base and J by 4 bases, leaving 8 bases between them. Germline CDR1 reads SGHVS; CDR2 reads FNYEAQ. The CDR3 sequence is 14 residues long. The DNA for the CDR3 is TGTGCCAGCAGCTTAGAGGTGGGGTACAATGAGCAGTTCTTC. Its protein product is CASSLEVGYNEQFF.

The chain joins TRBV27 to TRBJ1-1; the match to TRBD1 covers 9 bases. Germline trimming cut 8 bases from V and 3 bases from J; bases unmatched to any gene: 13. Germline V gene data show CDR1 as MNHEY and CDR2 as SMNVEV (reference sequence). This CDR3 comprises 16 residues. As DNA, the CDR3 is TGTGCCAGCCTAAAGGGACAGGGTCCTTTGTACACTGAAGCTTTCTTT. As protein: CASLKGQGPLYTEAFF.

The chain carries TRBV15 and TRBJ1-1; 12 bases line up with TRBD1. The CDR3 contains 19 residues. Trimming cost V 3 bases and J 4 bases; bases outside gene matches: 15. From germline, CDR1 is LNHNV and CDR2 YYDKDF (reference sequence). CDR3 loop: CATSSVFLLGQGAGTEAFF. Here the CDR3 DNA reads TGTGCCACCAGCAGTGTTTTTCTACTGGGACAGGGGGCCGGCACTGAAGCTTTCTTT.

The rearrangement joins TRBV9 to TRBJ1-3; unclear D gene. Deletions cut 4 bases from V and 0 bases from J, with 11 bases between. The CDR3 is 15 amino acids. CDR1 and CDR2 (germline): SGDLS, YYNGEE. This CDR3 reads CASSLTSISGNTIYF. The DNA for the CDR3 is TGTGCCAGCAGCTTGACCTCCATCTCTGGAAACACCATATATTTT. The entire variable domain, with the rest obtained from reference TRBV9 and TRBJ1-3, is as follows: DSGVTQTPKHLITATGQRVTLRCSPRSGDLSVYWYQQSLDQGLQFLIQYYNGEERAKGNILERFSAQQFPDLHSELNLSSLELGDSALYFCASSLTSISGNTIYFGEGSWLTVV.

The rearrangement links TRBV27 to TRBJ1-2, with D unresolved. Germline assignment: CDR1 MNHEY and CDR2 SMNVEV (reference sequence). Trimming took 9 bases from V and 3 from J, leaving 17 bases between them. The CDR3 is made up of 14 amino acids. Here the CDR3 reads CASTGSAGDYGYTF. CDR3 DNA: TGTGCCAGTACGGGGTCGGCCGGGGACTATGGCTACACCTTC.

The V and J genes are TRBV11-2 and TRBJ1-3, with D perhaps TRBD1 (5 bases). V shed 5 bases and J shed 0 bases, with 14 bases lying between them. This CDR3 is 16 amino acids long. Germline V gene lookup returns CDR1 SGHAT and CDR2 FQNNGV. In DNA form, the CDR3 reads TGTGCCAGCAGCGGGGGACGGAGCTCCTCTGGAAACACCATATATTTT. Encoded protein: CASSGGRSSSGNTIYF. The full variable domain, with the rest looked up from reference TRBV11-2 and TRBJ1-3, is EAGVAQSPRYKIIEKRQSVAFWCNPISGHATLYWYQQILGQGPKLLIQFQNNGVVDDSQLPKDRFSAERLKGVDSTLKIQPAKLEDSAVYLCASSGGRSSSGNTIYFGEGSWLTVV.

The CDR3 here is CASSHSYEQYF. The DNA for the CDR3 is TGCGCCAGCAGCCACTCCTACGAGCAGTACTTC. The chain employs TRBV5-1 and TRBJ2-7; no clear D gene. The ends were cut back, 4 bases at V and 0 bases at J, with 2 bases in the middle. The CDR3 length is 11 residues. Germline CDR1 and CDR2: SGHRS and YFSETQ.

The J gene is TRBJ2-6, the V gene TRBV6-1, with unresolved D. The CDR3 loop spans 18 amino acids. Between the trimmed V and J ends, which lost 2 bases and 4 bases, there was a span of 18 bases. Germline CDR1 and CDR2: MNHNS and SASEGT. The DNA for the CDR3 is TGTGCCAGCAGTGAAATCGGCGCAGGAGTACTAGGGGCCAACGTCCTGACTTTC. Amino acid sequence: CASSEIGAGVLGANVLTF.

This sequence joins TRBV27 and TRBJ2-7, with D tentatively TRBD1 (5 bases). The V gene's germline CDR1 is MNHEY and CDR2 SMNVEV (reference sequence). V lost 5 bases, J lost 3 bases, and 11 bases lay in between. The CDR3 has 13 residues. The CDR3 sequence: CASSPWQGYEQYF. The CDR3 bases are TGTGCCAGCAGTCCTTGGCAGGGCTACGAGCAGTACTTC.

This rearrangement joins TRBV7-6 to TRBJ1-2, with TRBD1 matching 7 bases. Trimming at V came to 4 bases and at J to 0 bases, leaving 8 bases not matched to a gene. Germline V CDR1 and CDR2: SGHVS, FNYEAQ. CDR3 size: 16 residues. CDR3 bases: TGTGCCAGCAGCTCCCATCTTACAGGGGCTAACTATGGCTACACCTTC. The encoded protein is CASSSHLTGANYGYTF.

V usage is TRBV5-6 and J usage is TRBJ2-1; unclear D gene. Germline V gene lookup returns CDR1 SGHDT and CDR2 YYEEEE. Trimming stripped 0 bases from V and 4 bases from J, with 2 bases between. The CDR3 has 12 residues. CDR3 amino acids: CASSLVYNEQFF. CDR3 in DNA: TGTGCCAGCAGCTTGGTGTACAATGAGCAGTTCTTC.

The chain couples TRBV7-9 to TRBJ1-5; D gene ambiguous. Germline assignment: CDR1 SEHNR and CDR2 FQNEAQ (reference sequence). The V gene lost 5 bases and the J gene lost 5 bases, with 7 bases spanning the gap. This CDR3 is 12 amino acids long. This CDR3 is CASSPPYQPQHF. CDR3 DNA sequence: TGTGCCAGCAGCCCCCCCTATCAGCCCCAGCATTTT. Complete variable domain (other parts from reference TRBV7-9 and TRBJ1-5): DTGVSQNPRHKITKRGQNVTFRCDPISEHNRLYWYRQTLGQGPEFLTYFQNEAQLEKSRLLSDRFSAERPKGSFSTLEIQRTEQGDSAMYLCASSPPYQPQHFGDGTRLSIL.

The CDR3 spells CASRGGSLTGLNEQFF. The CDR3 nucleotides read TGTGCCAGCAGAGGCGGGTCCCTTACAGGGTTAAATGAGCAGTTCTTC. The V call is TRBV27, the J call TRBJ2-1; TRBD1 is a possible D gene (6 bases). The CDR3 extends over 16 amino acids. The V end was cut by 6 bases, the J end by 7 bases, with 22 bases between. Looked up from germline, CDR1 is MNHEY and CDR2 is SMNVEV (reference sequence).

Turning to this clone: Within the sample, other DNA sequences also encode this same CDR3. The chain carries TRBV2 and TRBJ1-2; D might be TRBD1 (6 bases). Per the germline V gene, CDR1 is SNHLY and CDR2 is FYNNEI. V dropped 10 bases and J dropped 2 bases, with 14 bases sitting between them. CDR3 length: 13 amino acids. For the CDR3, the DNA is TGTGCCATCCAGGACAGAGACAACTATGGCTACACCTTC. It is translated as CAIQDRDNYGYTF.

The chain employs TRBV7-9 and TRBJ1-2; TRBD1 matches at 10 bases. CDR3 length: 15 amino acids. In germline, CDR1 is SEHNR, CDR2 FQNEAQ (reference sequence). The V segment lost 2 bases and the J segment 8 bases; nucleotides outside the gene matches: 8. The CDR3 protein is CASSLSVDRGHGYTF. The DNA of the CDR3 is TGTGCCAGCAGCTTATCGGTCGACAGGGGGCACGGCTACACCTTC.

This clone was seen a single time. The genes are TRBV19 and TRBJ2-3, with 15 bases matching TRBD2. Per the germline V gene, CDR1 is LNHDA and CDR2 is SQIVND (reference sequence). Losses at the gene ends were 5 bases for V and 6 bases for J; bases not matched to a gene: 6. The CDR3 loop spans 16 amino acids. The CDR3 bases are TGTGCCAGTAGTTTAAGGACTAGCGGGGGGGCGGATACGCAGTATTTT. It codes for CASSLRTSGGADTQYF.

This clone appeared a few times. This chain connects TRBV6-5 to TRBJ1-2, with TRBD1 identical over 7 bases. From germline, CDR1 is MNHEY and CDR2 SVGAGI. With V trimmed by 5 bases and J by 4 bases, 7 bases remained unmatched. The CDR3 sequence is 14 residues long. The CDR3 sequence: CASSPQGGSYGYTF. CDR3 DNA sequence: TGTGCCAGCAGTCCCCAGGGGGGGAGCTATGGCTACACCTTC.

V and J are TRBV5-6 and TRBJ2-7; possibly TRBD1 for D (5 bases). The V gene's germline CDR1 is SGHDT and CDR2 YYEEEE. There are 14 residues in the CDR3. V lost 0 bases to trimming and J lost 7 bases, with 14 bases between them. Written as DNA, the CDR3 is TGTGCCAGCAGCTTGGGACAGATTCTTTTTGAGCAGTACTTC. This sequence encodes CASSLGQILFEQYF.

The count of this clone is one. The chain links TRBV7-6 to TRBJ1-5; 11 bases are a match to TRBD1. The CDR3 is 15 amino acids. V trimming: 7 bases; J trimming: 2 bases; junction bases outside the gene matches: 4. CDR1 and CDR2 from the germline V gene are SGHVS and FNYEAQ. This CDR3 reads CASTQGQGGNQPQHF. CDR3 nucleotides: TGTGCCAGCACGCAGGGACAGGGGGGCAATCAGCCCCAGCATTTT. The whole variable domain, remainder taken from reference TRBV7-6 and TRBJ1-5, is GAGVSQSPRYKVTKRGQDVALRCDPISGHVSLYWYRQALGQGPEFLTYFNYEAQQDKSGLPNDRFSAERPEGSISTLTIQRTEQRDSAMYRCASTQGQGGNQPQHFGDGTRLSIL.